These 20 T cell receptor beta chains originate from one sample sequenced in a study of blood T cell repertoires in COVID-19. Assay: immunoSEQ multiplex PCR; the TCRdb copy retains only in-frame clones and omits some. The sample contains around 250,000 clones, 80% to 90% of which appear only once. The sequencing sample was made of PBMCs or T cells enriched from blood (not recorded which). These receptors originate from a woman in her forties who had been exposed to COVID-19.

This clone was detected a few times. The chain employs TRBV28 and TRBJ1-5; a possible D gene is TRBD1 (6 bases). The germline gives CDR1 MDHEN, CDR2 SYDVKM. The CDR3 covers 15 residues. V dropped 8 bases and J dropped 2 bases, with 16 bases sitting between them. CDR3 DNA: TGTGCCAGCCTGGCAAGACAGGCCCGCAATCAGCCCCAGCATTTT. Encoded protein: CASLARQARNQPQHF.

The chain employs TRBV4-1 and TRBJ2-2; the D gene is possibly TRBD1 (5 bases). The V gene's germline CDR1 is MGHRA and CDR2 YSYEKL. Between the trimmed V and J ends, which lost 0 bases and 2 bases, there was a span of 10 bases. There are 16 residues in the CDR3. CDR3 coding DNA: TGCGCCAGCAGCCAAGATTGGGGCAGAAACACCGGGGAGCTGTTTTTT. This sequence encodes CASSQDWGRNTGELFF.

The chain uses TRBV5-4 and TRBJ2-3; D unclear. This CDR3 is built from 15 residues. From germline, CDR1 is SGHNT and CDR2 YYREEE (reference sequence). Between the trimmed V and J ends, which lost 4 bases and 1 base, there was a span of 13 bases. Here the CDR3 DNA reads TGTGCCAGCAGCCGTGTTCTAGAGCGCACAGATACGCAGTATTTT. Translated, it gives CASSRVLERTDTQYF.

CDR3 nucleotide sequence: TGTGCCAGCAGGGTGCGGCAACGGACTAGCGGCCAAGAGACCCAGTACTTC. It translates to CASRVRQRTSGQETQYF. The V and J genes are TRBV2 and TRBJ2-5, with 10 nucleotides matching TRBD2. The V gene's germline CDR1 is SNHLY and CDR2 FYNNEI. The CDR3 covers 17 residues. Trimming at V came to 6 bases and at J to 1 base, leaving 11 bases not matched to a gene.

The chain links TRBV30 to TRBJ1-6; 7 nucleotides agree with TRBD1. The CDR3 covers 12 residues. Germline V gene sequence: CDR1 GTSNPN, CDR2 SVGIG (reference sequence). With V trimmed by 7 bases and J by 6 bases, 3 bases remained unmatched. CDR3 nucleotides: TGTGCCTTCGACAGGGCTAATTCACCCCTCCACTTT. It codes for CAFDRANSPLHF.

The chain carries TRBV6-5 and TRBJ1-6; D not resolved. The CDR3 consists of 12 residues. CDR1 is MNHEY, CDR2 SVGAGI, per germline. The V gene lost 5 bases and the J gene lost 8 bases, with 7 bases spanning the gap. This CDR3 is CASSLLDSPLHF. The CDR3 DNA reads TGTGCCAGCAGTCTACTCGATTCACCCCTCCACTTT.

This rearrangement joins TRBV11-2 to TRBJ1-5; D might be TRBD1 (5 bases). V lost 6 bases and J lost 0, with 15 bases in between. Looked up from germline, CDR1 is SGHAT and CDR2 is FQNNGV. This CDR3 is built from 16 residues. For the CDR3, the DNA is TGTGCCAGCAGTCGTAGTGGGGCCTATAGCAATCAGCCCCAGCATTTT. This gives the protein CASSRSGAYSNQPQHF.

V usage is TRBV7-8 and J usage is TRBJ1-5; D perhaps matches TRBD1 (5 bases). With 5 bases removed from V and 2 bases from J, the gap between germline ends came to 13 bases. The germline CDR1 and CDR2 sequences are SGHVS and FQNEAQ. This CDR3 is built from 15 residues. The CDR3 spells CASSPVGGGNQPQHF. Here the CDR3 DNA reads TGTGCCAGCAGCCCCGTGGGGGGTGGCAATCAGCCCCAGCATTTT.

The gene calls are TRBV29-1 and TRBJ2-5; 7 bases fit TRBD1. J gave up 5 bases and V 2 bases, and 5 bases lay outside the gene matches. CDR1 is SQVTM and CDR2 is ANQGSEA in the germline V gene. The length of the CDR3 is 13 residues. CDR3 in DNA: TGCAGCGTTGAATCGGACAGGCGGGAGACCCAGTACTTC. Its translation is CSVESDRRETQYF.

The chain joins TRBV28 to TRBJ2-3, with 7 bases identical to TRBD1. With V trimmed by 4 bases and J by 5 bases, 3 bases remained unmatched. Germline values: CDR1 MDHEN, CDR2 SYDVKM. CDR3 length equals 13 residues. This CDR3 reads CASSWQGEDTQYF. As DNA, the CDR3 is TGTGCCAGCAGTTGGCAGGGGGAAGATACGCAGTATTTT.

The chain combines TRBV5-1 with TRBJ2-1, with 14 bases that match TRBD2. V was pared by 3 bases and J by 5 bases, with 7 bases of the junction left unmatched. The CDR3 runs 17 residues. Germline V gene lookup returns CDR1 SGHRS and CDR2 YFSETQ. This CDR3 is CASSSQGLAGGHNEQFF. In DNA form, the CDR3 reads TGCGCCAGCAGCTCACAAGGACTAGCGGGGGGTCACAATGAGCAGTTCTTC. The complete variable domain, with remaining parts taken from reference TRBV5-1 and TRBJ2-1, reads KAGVTQTPRYLIKTRGQQVTLSCSPISGHRSVSWYQQTPGQGLQFLFEYFSETQRNKGNFPGRFSGRQFSNSRSEMNVSTLELGDSALYLCASSSQGLAGGHNEQFFGPGTRLTVL.

The V call is TRBV7-8, the J call TRBJ2-2; maybe TRBD2 (5 bases). V shed 2 bases and J shed 5 bases, with 9 bases lying between them. The CDR3 extends over 14 amino acids. Germline CDR1 reads SGHVS; CDR2 reads FQNEAQ. The CDR3 protein is CASSLLAQTGELFF. CDR3 in DNA: TGTGCCAGCAGCTTACTAGCACAGACCGGGGAGCTGTTTTTT. Full variable domain (missing parts from reference TRBV7-8 and TRBJ2-2): GAGVSQSPRYKVAKRGQDVALRCDPISGHVSLFWYQQALGQGPEFLTYFQNEAQLDKSGLPSDRFFAERPEGSVSTLKIQRTQQEDSAVYLCASSLLAQTGELFFGEGSRLTVL.

V and J are TRBV10-3 and TRBJ1-6, with D unresolved. The CDR3 is 14 residues long. CDR1 ENHRY and CDR2 SYGVKD come from the germline V gene. Trimming pared 3 bases from V and 7 bases from J, leaving 10 bases between. CDR3 bases: TGTGCCATCAGTGACGACAACCCCAATTCACCCCTCCACTTT. This translates into CAISDDNPNSPLHF.

The chain employs TRBV7-6 and TRBJ2-5; 9 bases are a match to TRBD2. With 4 bases clipped from V and 1 base from J, the junction kept 10 bases outside the gene matches. CDR3 size: 17 residues. CDR1 and CDR2 from the germline V gene are SGHVS and FNYEAQ. The CDR3 loop reads CASSSGARLAAQETQYF. In DNA, the CDR3 is TGTGCCAGCAGCTCAGGGGCCAGACTAGCGGCCCAAGAGACCCAGTACTTC.

V gene TRBV7-2 combines with J gene TRBJ2-3; D perhaps matches TRBD2 (5 bases). Germline V gene lookup returns CDR1 SGHTA and CDR2 FQGNSA. V was pared by 5 bases and J by 11 bases, with 26 bases between. The CDR3 covers 16 residues. CDR3 amino acids: CASSNSPGRTPGGQYF. CDR3 nucleotide sequence: TGTGCCAGCAGCAATAGCCCCGGGCGTACGCCTGGAGGGCAGTATTTT.

The J gene is TRBJ1-2, the V gene TRBV7-2; 7 bases map to TRBD1. V lost 6 bases to trimming and J lost 10 bases; unmatched junction nucleotides: 14. This CDR3 region has 14 residues. CDR1 and CDR2 (germline): SGHTA, FQGNSA. The CDR3 nucleotides are TGTGCCAGCAGTTATCCGGGACAGCTTAGAGTCTACACCTTC. Protein product: CASSYPGQLRVYTF.

The V call is TRBV18, the J call TRBJ2-7, with 9 bases matching TRBD1. The germline V gene encodes CDR1 KGHSH and CDR2 LQKENI. After removal of 4 bases from V and 7 bases from J, the junction contained 14 bases not matched to a gene. There are 16 residues in the CDR3. CDR3 sequence (DNA): TGTGCCAGCTCACGGGAACTCCCGGGACAGGGTGGTGAGCAGTACGTC. It specifies CASSRELPGQGGEQYV.

This clone appeared a single time. The V call is TRBV14, the J call TRBJ1-1; D remains ambiguous. V was pared by 2 bases and J by 0 bases, with 7 bases between. The germline CDR1 and CDR2 sequences are SGHDN and FVKESK. The CDR3 is 14 residues long. CDR3 bases: TGTGCCAGCAGCCAAAACTCTATGAACACTGAAGCTTTCTTT. Amino acid sequence: CASSQNSMNTEAFF.

V and J are TRBV28 and TRBJ1-6, with 7 nucleotides matching TRBD1. V gave up 3 bases and J gave up 0 bases; unmatched junction bases: 11. The CDR3 has 19 residues. The V gene's germline CDR1 is MDHEN and CDR2 SYDVKM. The CDR3 is CASSFSPGQTYSYNSPLHF. CDR3 coding DNA: TGTGCCAGCAGTTTTTCCCCGGGACAGACCTACTCCTATAATTCACCCCTCCACTTT. Complete variable domain (other parts from reference TRBV28 and TRBJ1-6): DVKVTQSSRYLVKRTGEKVFLECVQDMDHENMFWYRQDPGLGLRLIYFSYDVKMKEKGDIPEGYSVSREKKERFSLILESASTNQTSMYLCASSFSPGQTYSYNSPLHFGNGTRLTVT.

The rearrangement uses TRBV7-3 and TRBJ2-1; the match to TRBD2 covers 11 bases. Germline CDR1 is SGHTA and CDR2 is FQGTGA. This CDR3 is 16 amino acids long. Trimming cost V 1 base and J 5 bases; bases outside gene matches: 4. CDR3 sequence: CASSLIGTSGDNEQFF. The CDR3 nucleotides are TGTGCCAGCAGCTTAATTGGGACTAGCGGAGACAATGAGCAGTTCTTC. Full variable domain (remainder filled in from reference TRBV7-3 and TRBJ2-1): GAGVSQTPSNKVTEKGKYVELRCDPISGHTALYWYRQSLGQGPEFLIYFQGTGAADDSGLPNDRFFAVRPEGSVSTLKIQRTERGDSAVYLCASSLIGTSGDNEQFFGPGTRLTVL.